These 10 T cell receptor beta chains share one sample of origin, sequenced in a study of blood T cell repertoires in COVID-19. Repertoires were generated with immunoSEQ multiplex PCR, while TCRdb's copy carries only in-frame clones and drops some. Of a few hundred thousand clones detected, about nine tenths appear once; the ten largest clones hold 6.9%. Sequences were obtained from peripheral blood. These receptors came from a woman in her thirties who had recovered from COVID-19.

The rearrangement uses TRBV9 and TRBJ1-3; D remains ambiguous. Germline CDR1 SGDLS, CDR2 YYNGEE. The length of the CDR3 is 15 residues. With 3 bases removed from V and 0 bases from J, the gap between germline ends came to 10 bases. The CDR3 coding sequence is TGTGCCAGCAGCGGACAACAAGTCTCTGGAAACACCATATATTTT. This translates into CASSGQQVSGNTIYF.

The CDR3 sequence: CASSWGQGAETQYF. The CDR3 bases are TGCGCCAGCAGCTGGGGACAGGGGGCAGAGACCCAGTACTTC. The gene calls are TRBV5-1 and TRBJ2-5, with 12 bases aligning to TRBD1. The CDR3 covers 14 residues. Germline-derived CDR1 and CDR2 are SGHRS and YFSETQ. The J segment lost 4 bases and the V segment lost 3 bases, leaving 1 base of the junction unmatched.

CDR3 region: CSVQGARDNTEAFF. CDR3 in DNA: TGCAGCGTCCAGGGGGCGCGGGATAACACTGAAGCTTTCTTT. J is TRBJ1-1 and V is TRBV29-1; 8 nucleotides match TRBD1. V gave up 6 bases and J gave up 2 bases; unmatched junction bases: 8. This CDR3 contains 14 residues. Germline CDR1 is SQVTM and CDR2 is ANQGSEA.

The chain is built from TRBV24-1 and TRBJ2-2; 7 positions agree with TRBD1. The CDR3 totals 15 residues. The germline V gene has CDR1 KGHDR and CDR2 SFDVKD. The junction had 5 bases not matched to a gene; V was cut back by 4 bases and J by 4 bases. CDR3 in amino acids: CATSDPDRATGELFF. The CDR3, as DNA: TGTGCCACCAGTGACCCCGACAGGGCCACCGGGGAGCTGTTTTTT.

The genes are TRBV30 and TRBJ2-7; 10 bases map to TRBD1. The germline V gene has CDR1 GTSNPN and CDR2 SVGIG (reference sequence). With V trimmed by 8 bases and J by 6 bases, 10 bases remained unmatched. The CDR3 runs to 13 residues. The chain's CDR3 is CAGEGQGMGEQYF. CDR3 nucleotide sequence: TGTGCCGGGGAGGGACAGGGGATGGGCGAGCAGTACTTC.

V is TRBV30 and J is TRBJ1-5; D is unclear. V lost 2 bases to trimming and J lost 5 bases, with 10 bases between them. Germline CDR1 GTSNPN, CDR2 SVGIG (reference sequence). The CDR3 length is 13 residues. The CDR3 region has the DNA TGTGCCTGGAGTATAGAGGCAGATCAGCCCCAGCATTTT. Translating gives CAWSIEADQPQHF.

The count of this clone is one. V and J are TRBV9 and TRBJ1-1, with D hard to call. CDR1 and CDR2 (germline): SGDLS, YYNGEE. Deletions cut 4 bases from V and 1 base from J, with 8 bases between. The CDR3 contains 13 residues. CDR3 DNA: TGTGCCAGCAGCCTGGAGGGGAACACTGAAGCTTTCTTT. It codes for CASSLEGNTEAFF. Variable domain in full (rest from reference TRBV9 and TRBJ1-1): DSGVTQTPKHLITATGQRVTLRCSPRSGDLSVYWYQQSLDQGLQFLIQYYNGEERAKGNILERFSAQQFPDLHSELNLSSLELGDSALYFCASSLEGNTEAFFGQGTRLTVV.

This sequence joins TRBV7-9 and TRBJ1-1; TRBD1 matches at 9 bases. V shed 5 bases, J shed 1 base, and the junction held 8 bases outside the gene matches. Germline V gene lookup returns CDR1 SEHNR and CDR2 FQNEAQ (reference sequence). This CDR3 comprises 16 residues. CDR3 bases: TGTGCCAGCAGCCCTGACAGGGGGGACCGGAACACTGAAGCTTTCTTT. Translation: CASSPDRGDRNTEAFF.

The chain uses TRBV24-1 and TRBJ2-7; 10 bases align to TRBD1. Germline assignment: CDR1 KGHDR and CDR2 SFDVKD. CDR3 length: 15 residues. Germline trimming cut 2 bases from V and 6 bases from J; bases unmatched to any gene: 6. Here the CDR3 reads CATSDSGTGDLEQYF. In DNA, the CDR3 is TGTGCCACCAGTGATTCCGGGACAGGGGATCTCGAGCAGTACTTC.

The chain is built from TRBV5-1 and TRBJ2-1, with D possibly matching TRBD1 (6 bases). This CDR3 is built from 14 residues. Germline CDR1 is SGHRS and CDR2 is YFSETQ. The germline V and J ends were trimmed by 8 bases and 3 bases, with 15 bases remaining between them. The CDR3 DNA is TGCGCCAGAAAAGACGGCAGGGGCTACAATGAGCAGTTCTTC. Translated, it gives CARKDGRGYNEQFF.